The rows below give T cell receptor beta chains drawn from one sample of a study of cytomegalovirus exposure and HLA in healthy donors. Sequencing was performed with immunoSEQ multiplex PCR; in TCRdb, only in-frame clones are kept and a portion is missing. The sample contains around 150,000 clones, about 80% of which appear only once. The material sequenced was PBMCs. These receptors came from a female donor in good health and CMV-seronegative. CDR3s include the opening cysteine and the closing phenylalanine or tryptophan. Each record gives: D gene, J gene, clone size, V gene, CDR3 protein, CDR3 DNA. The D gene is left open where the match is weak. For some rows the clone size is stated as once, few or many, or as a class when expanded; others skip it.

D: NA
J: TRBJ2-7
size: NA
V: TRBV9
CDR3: CASSQGGAYEQYF
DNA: TGTGCCAGCAGCCAAGGGGGGGCCTACGAGCAGTACTTC

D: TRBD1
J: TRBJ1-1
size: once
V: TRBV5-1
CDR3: CASSSQGARTEAFF
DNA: TGCGCCAGCAGCTCACAGGGGGCGCGCACTGAAGCTTTCTTT

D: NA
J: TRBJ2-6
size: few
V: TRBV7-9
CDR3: CASSIDTSGANVLTF
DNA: TGTGCCAGCAGCATTGACACCTCTGGGGCCAACGTCCTGACTTTC

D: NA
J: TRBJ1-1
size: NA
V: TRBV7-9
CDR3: CASSPGRTEAFF
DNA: TGTGCCAGCAGCCCGGGCAGGACAGAAGCTTTCTTT

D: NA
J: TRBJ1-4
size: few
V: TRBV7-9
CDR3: CASSLGGSNEKLFF
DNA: TGTGCCAGCAGCTTAGGCGGAAGTAATGAAAAACTGTTTTTT

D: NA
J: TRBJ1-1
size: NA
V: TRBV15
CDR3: CATSRAQYTEAFF
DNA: TGTGCCACCAGCAGAGCCCAATACACTGAAGCTTTCTTT

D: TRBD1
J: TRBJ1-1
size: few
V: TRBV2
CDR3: CASRGTDLNTEAFF
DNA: TGTGCCAGCAGGGGGACAGATTTGAACACTGAAGCTTTCTTT

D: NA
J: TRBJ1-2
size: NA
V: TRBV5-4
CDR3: CASRPTADYGYTF
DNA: TGTGCCAGCAGGCCGACAGCCGACTATGGCTACACCTTC

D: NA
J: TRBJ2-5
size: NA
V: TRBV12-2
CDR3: CASRLNEEETGREETQYF
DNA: TGTGCAAGTCGCTTAAATGAGGAAGAGACAGGGAGAGAAGAGACCCAGTACTTC

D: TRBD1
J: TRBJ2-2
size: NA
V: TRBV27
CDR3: CASLGRDREYTGELFF
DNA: TGTGCCAGCCTAGGGAGGGACAGGGAGTACACCGGGGAGCTGTTTTTT

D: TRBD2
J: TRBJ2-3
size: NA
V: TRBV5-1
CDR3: CASSSLGTSGDTQYF
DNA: TGCGCCAGCAGCTCTTTGGGGACTAGCGGGGATACGCAGTATTTT

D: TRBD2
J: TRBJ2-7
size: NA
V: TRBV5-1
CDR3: CASSTLAGGSYEQYF
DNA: TGCGCCAGCAGCACCCTAGCGGGGGGTTCCTACGAGCAGTACTTC

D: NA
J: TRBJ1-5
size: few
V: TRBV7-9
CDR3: CASSNTGPGNQPQHF
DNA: TGTGCCAGCAGCAACACAGGGCCGGGCAATCAGCCCCAGCATTTT

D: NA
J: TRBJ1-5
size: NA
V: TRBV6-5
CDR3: CASSYTGNQPQHF
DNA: TGTGCCAGCAGTTATACAGGGAATCAGCCCCAGCATTTT

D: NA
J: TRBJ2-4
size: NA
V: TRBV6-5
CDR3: CASSSVAVAKNIQYF
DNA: TGTGCCAGCAGTTCTGTGGCGGTAGCCAAAAACATTCAGTACTTC

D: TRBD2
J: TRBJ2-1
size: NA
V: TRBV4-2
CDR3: CASSPGTSGLLQFF
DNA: TGTGCCAGCAGCCCTGGGACTAGCGGGCTACTGCAGTTCTTC

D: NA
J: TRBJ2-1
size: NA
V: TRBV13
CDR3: CASSLDSALSSYNEQFF
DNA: TGTGCCAGCAGCTTAGACTCAGCGTTGAGCTCCTACAATGAGCAGTTCTTC

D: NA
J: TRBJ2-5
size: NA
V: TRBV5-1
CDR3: CASSPGPGGGETQYF
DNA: TGCGCCAGCAGCCCGGGTCCAGGGGGAGGAGAGACCCAGTACTTC

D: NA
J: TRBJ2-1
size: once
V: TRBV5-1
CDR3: CASSLSPGAGEQFF
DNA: TGCGCCAGCAGCTTATCCCCAGGGGCAGGAGAGCAGTTCTTC

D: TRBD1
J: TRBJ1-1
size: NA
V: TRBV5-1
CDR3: CASSLGQGNIVGAFF
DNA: TGCGCCAGCAGCTTGGGACAGGGGAATATAGTTGGAGCTTTCTTT

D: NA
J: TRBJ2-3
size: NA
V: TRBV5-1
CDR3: CASSLERAYSTDTQYF
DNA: TGCGCCAGCAGCTTGGAGCGGGCCTACTCCACAGATACGCAGTATTTT

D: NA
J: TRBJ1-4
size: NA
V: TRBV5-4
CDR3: CASSLSGDEKLFF
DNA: TGTGCCAGCAGCTTATCAGGGGATGAAAAACTGTTTTTT

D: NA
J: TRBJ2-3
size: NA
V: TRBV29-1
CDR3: CSVLKSGAGTDTQYF
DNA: TGCAGCGTTCTGAAGAGCGGCGCAGGCACAGATACGCAGTATTTT

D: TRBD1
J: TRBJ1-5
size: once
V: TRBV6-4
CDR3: CASSEGQGARSNQPQHF
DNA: TGTGCCAGCAGTGAAGGACAGGGGGCCCGTAGCAATCAGCCCCAGCATTTT

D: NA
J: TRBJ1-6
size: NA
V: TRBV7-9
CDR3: CASSPRLRSSNSPLHF
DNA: TGTGCCAGCAGCCCCCGACTGCGAAGCAGCAATTCACCCCTCCACTTT

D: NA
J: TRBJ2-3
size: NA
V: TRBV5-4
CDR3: CASSLAQTDTQYF
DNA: TGTGCCAGCAGCTTGGCCCAGACAGATACGCAGTATTTT

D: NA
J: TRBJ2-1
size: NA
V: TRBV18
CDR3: CASSPPTGLSYNEQFF
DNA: TGTGCCAGCTCACCCCCAACAGGATTATCCTACAATGAGCAGTTCTTC

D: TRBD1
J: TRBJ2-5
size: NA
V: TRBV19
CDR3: CASSTRQGLRETQYF
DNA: TGTGCCAGTAGTACCCGACAGGGTCTGCGGGAGACCCAGTACTTC

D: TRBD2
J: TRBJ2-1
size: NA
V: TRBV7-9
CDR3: CASSPPSGRAGNEQFF
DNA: TGTGCCAGCAGTCCTCCCAGCGGGAGGGCGGGCAATGAGCAGTTCTTC

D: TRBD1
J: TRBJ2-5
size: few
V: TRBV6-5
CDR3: CASSYGQGAETQYF
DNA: TGTGCCAGCAGTTACGGACAGGGGGCAGAGACCCAGTACTTC

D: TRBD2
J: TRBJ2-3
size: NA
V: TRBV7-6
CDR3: CASSLSGSATDTQYF
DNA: TGTGCCAGCAGCTTAAGCGGGAGCGCTACAGATACGCAGTATTTT

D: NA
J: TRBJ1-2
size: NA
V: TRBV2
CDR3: CASSRVAGDYGYTF
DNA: TGTGCCAGCAGCAGGGTGGCAGGGGACTATGGCTACACCTTC

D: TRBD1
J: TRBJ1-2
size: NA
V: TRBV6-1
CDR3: CAGRDRPNYGYTF
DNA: TGTGCCGGCCGGGACAGACCAAACTATGGCTACACCTTC

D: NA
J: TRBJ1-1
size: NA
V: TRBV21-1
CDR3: CASSKQTMNTEAFF
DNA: TGTGCCAGCAGCAAACAGACTATGAACACTGAAGCTTTCTTT

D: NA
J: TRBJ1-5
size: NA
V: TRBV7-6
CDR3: CASSALREDSNQPQHF
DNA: TGTGCCAGCAGCGCACTCAGGGAGGATAGCAATCAGCCCCAGCATTTT

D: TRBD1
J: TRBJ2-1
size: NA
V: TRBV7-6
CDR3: CASSRIPGQGYNEQFF
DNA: TGTGCCAGCAGCCGTATTCCGGGACAGGGCTACAATGAGCAGTTCTTC

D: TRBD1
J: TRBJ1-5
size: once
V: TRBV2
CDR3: CASSQGASVTQPQHF
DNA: TGTGCTAGCAGTCAGGGGGCAAGTGTCACTCAGCCCCAGCATTTT

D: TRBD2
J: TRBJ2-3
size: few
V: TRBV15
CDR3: CATSPGLAGSTDTQYF
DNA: TGTGCCACTTCCCCGGGACTAGCGGGAAGCACAGATACGCAGTATTTT

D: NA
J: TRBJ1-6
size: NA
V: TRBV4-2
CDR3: CASSQEHSSDSPLHF
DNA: TGTGCCAGCAGCCAAGAGCACAGTAGTGATTCACCCCTCCACTTT

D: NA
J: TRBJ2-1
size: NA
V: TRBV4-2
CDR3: CASSQDIYNEQFF
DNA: TGTGCCAGCAGCCAAGATATATACAATGAGCAGTTCTTC

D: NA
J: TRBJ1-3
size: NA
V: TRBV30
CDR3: CAWSVMGIALSNTIYF
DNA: TGTGCCTGGAGTGTGATGGGTATAGCGTTATCGAACACCATATATTTT

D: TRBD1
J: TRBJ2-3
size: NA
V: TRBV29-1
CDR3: CSVESGSGGWTDTQYF
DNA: TGCAGCGTTGAATCGGGGTCAGGGGGCTGGACAGATACGCAGTATTTT